Described below is a single T cell receptor (beta chain) sequence and its context. Its antigen is undetermined. Produced via immunoSEQ multiplex PCR; TCRdb's table is partial and in-frame only. The data contain about 52,000 clones, around 84% of them singletons. The sample comes from a study of T cells in localized non-small cell lung cancer. Findings and caveats of the study: It was uninvolved adjacent lung that showed the highest T cell clonality, exceeding tumor.

The CDR3 sequence is 13 residues long. V was clipped by 0 bases and J by 2 bases, with 4 bases between them. The germline V gene has CDR1 SGHRS and CDR2 YFSETQ. The receptor comes from a female donor with stage II lung adenocarcinoma. The source material was PBMCs, sampled before any cancer treatment. V usage is TRBV5-1 and J usage is TRBJ2-3; no clear D. The CDR3 protein is CASSLDVTDTQYF. As DNA, the CDR3 is TGCGCCAGCAGCTTGGATGTCACAGATACGCAGTATTTT.